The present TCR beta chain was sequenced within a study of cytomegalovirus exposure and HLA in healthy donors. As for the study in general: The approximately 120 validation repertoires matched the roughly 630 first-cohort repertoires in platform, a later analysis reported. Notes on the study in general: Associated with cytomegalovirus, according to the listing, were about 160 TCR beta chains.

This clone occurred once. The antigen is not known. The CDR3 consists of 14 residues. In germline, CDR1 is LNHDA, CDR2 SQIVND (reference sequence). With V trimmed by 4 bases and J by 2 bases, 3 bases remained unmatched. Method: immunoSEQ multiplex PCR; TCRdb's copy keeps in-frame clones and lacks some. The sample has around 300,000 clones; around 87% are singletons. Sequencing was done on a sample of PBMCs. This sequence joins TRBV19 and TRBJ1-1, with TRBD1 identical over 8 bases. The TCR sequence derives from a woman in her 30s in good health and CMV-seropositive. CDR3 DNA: TGTGCCAGTAGTAGCGACAGGGGAAACACTGAAGCTTTCTTT. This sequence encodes CASSSDRGNTEAFF. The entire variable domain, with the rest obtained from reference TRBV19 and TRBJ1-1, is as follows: DGGITQSPKYLFRKEGQNVTLSCEQNLNHDAMYWYRQDPGQGLRLIYYSQIVNDFQKGDIAEGYSVSREKKESFPLTVTSAQKNPTAFYLCASSSDRGNTEAFFGQGTRLTVV.